This is a list of T cell receptor beta chains from one sample in a study of immune characterization of retroperitoneal liposarcoma. TCRdb re-analysed the PCR reads in MiXCR, keeping a single row per CDR3 protein. The data show around 12,000 distinct CDR3 sequences, roughly 47% seen once. Material for sequencing was tumor tissue. The receptors derive from a female donor with retroperitoneal liposarcoma. Each CDR3 is given with its conserved first and last residue. A D gene is named only where the DNA matches it firmly. Clone size appears in some rows only: once, few, many, or a class for an expanded clone.

v_gene,d_gene,abundance,j_gene,CDR3nt,CDR3aa
TRBV6-5,.,many,TRBJ2-7,TGTGCCAGCAGTTACGGAGTCGAGGCAGGGGTGGGCGAGCAGTACTTC,CASSYGVEAGVGEQYF
TRBV6-1,TRBD1,many,TRBJ2-1,TGTGCCAGCAGTGAAAGAGTAGGGGGCCTCTACGAGCAGTTCTTC,CASSERVGGLYEQFF
TRBV7-2,.,once,TRBJ1-3,TGTGCCAGCAGCTTATATTCAGGGTACGGGAACACCATATATTTT,CASSLYSGYGNTIYF
TRBV6-1,.,many,TRBJ2-1,TGTGCCAGCTACAGGAACGGATACTACGAGCAGTTCTTC,CASYRNGYYEQFF
TRBV6-1,TRBD2,few,TRBJ2-5,TGTGCCAGCAGTGAATTCGGACTAGCGGCTAGCAAGGAGACCCAGTACTTC,CASSEFGLAASKETQYF
TRBV11-3,TRBD2,.,TRBJ2-2,TGTACCAGCAGCCCCCGGCGGATAGCGGGGATCGGGGAGCTGTTTTTT,CTSSPRRIAGIGELFF
TRBV6-1,TRBD1,.,TRBJ1-2,TGTGCCAGCAGTACCACCGGGACAGGGGACGGCTACACCTTC,CASSTTGTGDGYTF
TRBV6-1,.,.,TRBJ2-5,TGTGCCAGCATCCAACGCGGGCAGGGGAGAGAGACCCAGTACTTC,CASIQRGQGRETQYF
TRBV6-1,TRBD2,.,TRBJ2-5,TGTGCCAGCAGCTCCGGACTAGCGGGGTTCCAAGAGACCCAGTACTTC,CASSSGLAGFQETQYF
TRBV12-3/TRBV12-4,.,few,TRBJ2-1,TGTGCCAGCAGTTTTGGCGGAGTCTCCTACGAGCAGTTCTTC,CASSFGGVSYEQFF
TRBV11-2,.,.,TRBJ2-1,TGTGCCAGCAGCTCATGGGGGGGACAGTACTACGAGCAGTTCTTC,CASSSWGGQYYEQFF
TRBV12-3/TRBV12-4,TRBD1,medium-sized,TRBJ2-7,TGTGCCACCACCTTTGGGACAGGGGTATCTTATGAGCAGTACTTC,CATTFGTGVSYEQYF
TRBV6-1,.,.,TRBJ1-4,TGTGCCAGCAGTGAAGTGGGTTGGGTGTTTTTT,CASSEVGWVFF
TRBV27,.,many,TRBJ2-3,TGTGCCAGCGGTCCTCCAGATACGCAGTATTTT,CASGPPDTQYF
TRBV6-5,.,.,TRBJ1-6,TGTGCCAGCAACCACCGTCAGAATTCACCCCTCCACTTT,CASNHRQNSPLHF
TRBV25-1,.,.,TRBJ2-2,TGTGCCAGCAGTGGGGGGACCGGGGAGCTGTTTTTT,CASSGGTGELFF
TRBV6-6,TRBD2,.,TRBJ2-3,TGTGCCAGCGGTTACACTAGCGGGGGTGCCAGCACAGATACGCAGTATTTT,CASGYTSGGASTDTQYF
TRBV6-6,.,.,TRBJ2-2,TGTGCCAGCAGCCTCGTTGAGAACACCGGGGAGCTGTTTTTT,CASSLVENTGELFF
TRBV6-5,TRBD2,few,TRBJ2-3,TGTGCCAGCAGTTACTCTAGGGACTACACAGATACGCAGTATTTT,CASSYSRDYTDTQYF
TRBV11-3,.,few,TRBJ2-5,TGTGCCAGCAGCGCCACCCTCCGGGGCCGCGGTATCCCCTCGACCCAGTACTTC,CASSATLRGRGIPSTQYF
TRBV6-1,.,.,TRBJ2-1,TGTGCCAGCACCGGGTACTACAATGAGCAGTTCTTC,CASTGYYNEQFF
TRBV6-5,TRBD2,.,TRBJ2-1,TGTGCCAGCAGTTACGGCGGGAGCTCCTACAATGAGCAGTTCTTC,CASSYGGSSYNEQFF
TRBV6-1,TRBD2,few,TRBJ2-1,TGTGCCAGCAGGATAGGACTAGCCCGTGAGCAGTTCTTC,CASRIGLAREQFF